These T cell receptor beta chains were read from a single sample in a study of graft-versus-host responses after intestinal transplantation. This table comes from immunoSEQ multiplex PCR, and its TCRdb copy is limited to in-frame clones, with some not included. Of approximately 94,000 clones in the sample, about 90% were seen once. Their specific antigens are unknown. The sequencing here drew on unstimulated CD4+ T cells sorted from spleen or lymph node cells, taken before transplant. The receptor source for this set is a human donor who was the organ donor for an intestinal transplant. The conserved cysteine and the conserved F or W are not part of the CDR3 here.

J: TRBJ1-4; V: TRBV19; CDR3: ASSSPAALYEKLF
J: TRBJ1-1; V: TRBV6-1; CDR3: ASSGTGDRSTEAF
J: TRBJ1-5; V: TRBV6-4; CDR3: ASSVQGRRCGNQPQH
J: TRBJ2-7; V: TRBV5-1; CDR3: ASSLAGRVYEQY
J: TRBJ1-2; V: TRBV4-1; CDR3: ASSQERPGGYT
J: TRBJ1-1; V: TRBV5-1; CDR3: ASSLGGWGEAF
J: TRBJ2-7; V: TRBV7-2; CDR3: ASSLAGGSYEQY
J: TRBJ1-4; V: TRBV28; CDR3: ASSSGTVNEKLF
J: TRBJ2-1; V: TRBV30; CDR3: AWSVSLAMAVDEQF
J: TRBJ1-5; V: TRBV19; CDR3: ASSREPGAKGARLNQPQH
J: TRBJ1-5; V: TRBV28; CDR3: ASSLGMGVGNQPQH
J: TRBJ2-4; V: TRBV11-2; CDR3: ASSLDGAQLAKNIQY
J: -; V: TRBV20-1; CDR3: SASGSEQY
J: TRBJ2-5; V: TRBV6-6; CDR3: ASSYPSRSGETQY
J: TRBJ1-6; V: TRBV10-3; CDR3: AISQQGASNSPLH
J: TRBJ1-2; V: TRBV10-3; CDR3: AISEAPDYGYT
J: TRBJ2-3; V: TRBV14; CDR3: ASSQVAVGTQY
J: -; V: TRBV28; CDR3: ASQGGRDEQY
J: TRBJ1-1; V: TRBV7-2; CDR3: ASSFDSRSEAF
J: TRBJ1-2; V: TRBV30; CDR3: AWSVGAGGYT
J: TRBJ1-6; V: TRBV5-1; CDR3: ASSLGDISPLH
J: TRBJ2-3; V: TRBV28; CDR3: ASSFPGGLTDTQY
J: TRBJ2-1; V: TRBV7-3; CDR3: ASSLGQGAYNEQF
J: TRBJ2-1; V: TRBV27; CDR3: ASSPWGRDNEQF
J: TRBJ2-1; V: TRBV9; CDR3: ASSVGGRGLNEQF
J: TRBJ2-7; V: TRBV27; CDR3: ASSYSSYEQY
J: TRBJ2-5; V: TRBV5-1; CDR3: ASSPRTEQETQY
J: TRBJ1-5; V: TRBV28; CDR3: ASKDRASNQPQH
J: TRBJ1-1; V: TRBV28; CDR3: ASTSSRGQGF
J: TRBJ2-7; V: TRBV25-1; CDR3: ASSEFPGYEQY
J: TRBJ2-2; V: TRBV4-1; CDR3: ASSQERATGELF
J: TRBJ2-1; V: TRBV5-1; CDR3: ASRHSGGGNEQF
J: TRBJ1-1; V: TRBV5-6; CDR3: ASSLDSGGLNTEAF
J: TRBJ1-1; V: TRBV2; CDR3: ASSGRRTGKNTEAF
J: TRBJ2-7; V: TRBV2; CDR3: ASSLASYEQY
J: TRBJ1-1; V: TRBV5-1; CDR3: ASSSGVSGTEAF
J: TRBJ1-4; V: TRBV4-1; CDR3: ASSQWGEGNEKLF
J: TRBJ1-6; V: TRBV6-1; CDR3: ASRESRGRGSPLH
J: TRBJ1-5; V: TRBV5-5; CDR3: ASNEQGLLDQPQH
J: TRBJ1-3; V: TRBV7-9; CDR3: ASRSQGPGNTIY
J: TRBJ1-4; V: TRBV7-2; CDR3: ASSPRPGVVLGKLF
J: TRBJ1-1; V: TRBV2; CDR3: ASILDILNTEAF
J: TRBJ2-7; V: TRBV5-8; CDR3: ASSAGPGRTYEQY
J: TRBJ1-3; V: TRBV11-2; CDR3: ASSYSETGPPSGNTIY